A selection of T cell receptor beta chains follows, all from one sample in a study of blood T cell repertoires in COVID-19. The repertoire was sequenced with immunoSEQ multiplex PCR; TCRdb's copy has only in-frame clones and lacks some. The repertoire has about 410,000 clones, around nine tenths of them found once; the top ten carry around 1.5%. Sequenced: peripheral blood. These TCRs come from a middle-aged woman with COVID-19, enrolled during active disease. CDR3s include the opening cysteine and the closing phenylalanine or tryptophan. A D gene is named only where the DNA matches it firmly. Some rows have no size entry. The others give once, few or many, or a class for an expanded clone.

j_call d_call v_call cdr3_length clone_size cdr3_nt cdr3_aa
TRBJ1-5 . TRBV7-6 15 . TGTGCCAGCAGCTTCGGACAGAACGCGAATCAGCCCCAGCATTTT CASSFGQNANQPQHF
TRBJ2-5 . TRBV7-2 14 few TGTGCCAGCAGCTTAGGAGGCGGACAAGAGACCCAGTACTTC CASSLGGGQETQYF
TRBJ2-1 TRBD2 TRBV27 17 once TGTGCCAGCAGTTTATCGGAGTCAGCGGGAGGGTCTTATGGGCAGTTCTTC CASSLSESAGGSYGQFF
TRBJ1-1 . TRBV4-3 14 few TGCGCCAGCAGCCAACCGGGACTCACGTCTGAAGCTTTCTTT CASSQPGLTSEAFF
TRBJ2-3 . TRBV6-2/TRBV6-3 15 . TGTGCCAGCAGTCAGGGGTGGGGTCGCGCAGATACGCAGTATTTT CASSQGWGRADTQYF
TRBJ1-4 TRBD1 TRBV11-1 15 once TGTGCCAGCAGCTTGGACAGGGGGCTTGAAGAAAAACTGTTTTTT CASSLDRGLEEKLFF
TRBJ1-4 . TRBV7-9 15 . TGTGCCAGCAGCACTAGAGCGGCAGGAAAGGAAAAACTGTTTTTT CASSTRAAGKEKLFF
TRBJ1-1 TRBD1 TRBV7-3 16 . TGTGCCAGCAGCTTAAAGGCAGGGGGCGAAAACACTGAAGCTTTCTTT CASSLKAGGENTEAFF
TRBJ1-5 . TRBV19 15 . TGTGCCACCCAGTTATCGAATATCGGGAATCAGCCCCAGCATTTT CATQLSNIGNQPQHF
TRBJ1-2 . TRBV9 15 . TGTGCCAGCAGCGTCCATACAGACCCTAACTATGGCTACACCTTC CASSVHTDPNYGYTF
TRBJ1-1 . TRBV3-1/TRBV3-2 15 once TGTGCCAGCAGCCAAGGTGGACACCAGGCCACTGAAGCTTTCTTT CASSQGGHQATEAFF
TRBJ2-2 . TRBV10-3 14 . TGTGCCACTACGGCGGTTTTGGGCACCGGGGAGCTGTTTTTT CATTAVLGTGELFF
TRBJ1-2 . TRBV10-1 16 . TGCGCCAGCAGACGGGGGTGGGACTCCGCTAACTATGGCTACACCTTC CASRRGWDSANYGYTF
TRBJ2-3 TRBD2 TRBV7-2 14 . TGTGCCAGCAGCTTGGGACTAGCGGGGGATACGCAGTATTTT CASSLGLAGDTQYF
TRBJ1-1 . TRBV29-1 13 . TGCAGCGTTGCCGGCGGGGGGGCCGCTGAAGCTTTCTTT CSVAGGGAAEAFF
TRBJ2-1 TRBD2 TRBV27 14 . TGTGCCAGCTCCCCGGGACTAGCCCCCCATGAGCAGTTCTTC CASSPGLAPHEQFF
TRBJ2-5 TRBD1 TRBV4-3 15 . TGCGCCAGCAGCCAAGATAGCAGGGGGCAAGAGACCCAGTACTTC CASSQDSRGQETQYF
TRBJ2-7 TRBD1 TRBV19 14 . TGTGCCAGTAGTATACGGGGACAGGGCTACGAGCAGTACTTC CASSIRGQGYEQYF
TRBJ1-3 . TRBV7-2 16 . TGTGCCAGCAGCTTAGCGGCCCCCCGCTCTGGAAACACCATATATTTT CASSLAAPRSGNTIYF
TRBJ2-2 TRBD2 TRBV2 18 . TGTGCCAGCAGTTCCCCCTTAGCGGGAGGCCTGAGCACCGGGGAGCTGTTTTTT CASSSPLAGGLSTGELFF
TRBJ2-2 TRBD1 TRBV6-5 14 . TGTGCCAGCAGCAAACAGGGGGTTACCGGGGAGCTGTTTTTT CASSKQGVTGELFF
TRBJ1-3 TRBD1 TRBV27 18 . TGTGCCAGCAGTTTCTCGGGACAGGGCAGCTGGGGCGGGAACACCATATATTTT CASSFSGQGSWGGNTIYF
TRBJ1-3 . TRBV7-2 18 . TGTGCCAGCAGCTTAGGGGCCGGGGGGGTGAGCTCTGGAAACACCATATATTTT CASSLGAGGVSSGNTIYF
TRBJ1-2 . TRBV9 15 . TGTGCCAGCAGCTCTCCGGGGAATGGGGTCTATGGCTACACCTTC CASSSPGNGVYGYTF
TRBJ1-2 . TRBV28 12 . TGTGCCAGCAGTCAGGGAGGCTATGGCTACACCTTC CASSQGGYGYTF
TRBJ1-1 TRBD1 TRBV6-5 15 . TGTGCCAGCAGTCGGGGACAGGGCGGCCCCACTGAAGCTTTCTTT CASSRGQGGPTEAFF
TRBJ1-2 . TRBV7-9 14 . TGTGCCAGCATACCGCCCCGGAGCCTGTATGGCTACACCTTC CASIPPRSLYGYTF
TRBJ1-1 TRBD1 TRBV4-3 17 few TGCGCCAGCAGCCCCAAGATACCCTGGACAGGGAGCACTGAAGCTTTCTTT CASSPKIPWTGSTEAFF
TRBJ1-3 . TRBV19 14 few TGTGCCAGTAGACAGGAAAACTCTGGAAACACCATATATTTT CASRQENSGNTIYF
TRBJ2-7 TRBD2 TRBV10-3 13 . TGTGCCACCTTACTAGCGGGAGGAGACGAGCAGTACTTC CATLLAGGDEQYF
TRBJ1-6 . TRBV27 15 . TGTGCCAGCAGACTCGGAGCCTCCTATAATTCACCCCTCCACTTT CASRLGASYNSPLHF
TRBJ1-2 TRBD1 TRBV6-4 14 . TGTGCCAGCAGTGACGGACAGGGAAGCTATGGCTACACCTTC CASSDGQGSYGYTF
TRBJ2-7 . TRBV7-8 16 . TGTGCCAGCAGCTTAGCCGGGCGGGGTAGCTCCTACGAGCAGTACTTC CASSLAGRGSSYEQYF
TRBJ1-1 TRBD1 TRBV9 17 . TGTGCCAGCAGCGTACAGGGACAGGGGGTCCTGAACACTGAAGCTTTCTTT CASSVQGQGVLNTEAFF
TRBJ2-1 TRBD1 TRBV7-9 16 . TGTGCCAGCAGCGCGACGCGGGACAGGGCTCCTTATGAGCAGTTCTTC CASSATRDRAPYEQFF
TRBJ2-2 . TRBV7-2 17 . TGTGCCATCCGCCCTAGCGCGGAAAAAGTATACACCGGGGAGCTGTTTTTT CAIRPSAEKVYTGELFF
TRBJ2-4 . TRBV7-2 14 . TGTGCCAGCCTGACTGGGGGAGGCAAAAACATTCAGTACTTC CASLTGGGKNIQYF
TRBJ2-1 TRBD1 TRBV25-1 15 . TGTGCCAGCACTTTGGGACAGGGAAGCTACAATGAGCAGTTCTTC CASTLGQGSYNEQFF
TRBJ1-4 . TRBV5-1 13 . TGCGCCAGCAGCCGGGGGGCTAATGAAAAACTGTTTTTT CASSRGANEKLFF
TRBJ2-1 TRBD1 TRBV24-1 15 . TGTGCCACCAGTGACCGCGGACAGGGGGACAATGAGCAGTTCTTC CATSDRGQGDNEQFF
TRBJ2-3 . TRBV11-2 16 once TGTGCCAGCAGCTTAGGAAGCGGACCCCTCGCAGATACGCAGTATTTT CASSLGSGPLADTQYF
TRBJ2-3 TRBD1 TRBV11-2 16 . TGTGCCAGCAGCTTAGAGGACAGGCCTAGCACAGATACGCAGTATTTT CASSLEDRPSTDTQYF
TRBJ2-7 TRBD2 TRBV11-2 15 . TGTGCCAGCAGAAATCTTCAAAGCGGGGGTTACGAGCAGTACTTC CASRNLQSGGYEQYF
TRBJ2-2 . TRBV18 12 . TGTGCCAGCTCACTCGCCTACGGGGAGCTGTTTTTT CASSLAYGELFF
TRBJ1-1 TRBD1 TRBV5-4 16 . TGTGCCAGCAGCTTCCAAACAGGGGGCCGGGACACTGAAGCTTTCTTT CASSFQTGGRDTEAFF